These 3 T cell receptor beta chains were all obtained from the same sample, sequenced in a study of control samples from healthy donors and cancer patients (dated by TCRdb to the early 2020s). The library was built by means of the immunoSEQ multiplex PCR assay. TCRdb provides this immuneACCESS table in a form limited to in-frame rearrangements. Some clones are lacking; in checked studies, under half of them reflect an unresolved V gene, and why the rest are absent is not known. The sample table holds approximately 130,000 clones, of which around 87% were seen once. Approximately 2.9% of the sample belongs to the ten largest clones. Sequenced sample: blood. These receptors were obtained from a man aged 55 to 70 in good health.

J is TRBJ2-7 and V is TRBV5-6; D is unclear. Germline loops: CDR1 SGHDT, CDR2 YYEEEE. The CDR3 spans 13 residues. V gave up 4 bases and J gave up 9 bases, with 17 bases separating them. The CDR3 nucleotides are TGTGCCAGCAGCGCCCCTCCGGGTAAGGGGCAGTACTTC. It yields the protein CASSAPPGKGQYF. Drawing the rest from reference TRBV5-6 and TRBJ2-7, the complete variable domain is DAGVTQSPTHLIKTRGQQVTLRCSPKSGHDTVSWYQQALGQGPQFIFQYYEEEERQRGNFPDRFSGHQFPNYSSELNVNALLLGDSALYLCASSAPPGKGQYFGPGTRLTVT.

The V call is TRBV19, the J call TRBJ2-4, with 12 bases fitting TRBD1. CDR3 length: 15 amino acids. The V gene's germline CDR1 is LNHDA and CDR2 SQIVND (reference sequence). V lost 5 bases and J lost 8; bases outside the gene matches: 7. CDR3 coding DNA: TGTGCCAGTAGTGGCCGGGACAGGGGGCTGTACATTCAGTACTTC. Amino acid sequence: CASSGRDRGLYIQYF.

Regarding this clone: This specimen includes other DNA sequences encoding the same CDR3. The chain joins TRBV19 to TRBJ2-7; D uncertain. This CDR3 region has 13 residues. V lost 3 bases and J 2 bases, leaving 8 bases between the germline ends. Germline CDR1 is LNHDA and CDR2 is SQIVND (reference sequence). CDR3 region: CASSIGLTYEQYF. The CDR3 DNA sequence: TGTGCCAGTAGTATCGGGCTTACCTACGAGCAGTACTTC.